The 21 T cell receptor beta chains presented below share a single source sample, sequenced in a study of cytomegalovirus exposure and HLA in healthy donors. PCR employed 60 Vbeta and 13 Jbeta primers. The method was immunoSEQ multiplex PCR; TCRdb's version includes in-frame clones alone and lacks a portion of them. The sample table includes 25,000 to 30,000 clones. The specimen sequenced was PBMCs. The receptors were gathered from a young man in good health and CMV-seronegative.

J is TRBJ1-5 and V is TRBV18; D call uncertain. CDR1 is KGHSH and CDR2 is LQKENI in the germline V gene. The CDR3 contains 14 residues. Trimming left V 3 bases short and J 0 bases short, with 6 bases between. The CDR3: CASSPLLSNQPQHF. In DNA, the CDR3 is TGTGCCAGCTCACCCCTCCTTAGCAATCAGCCCCAGCATTTT.

This chain uses TRBV30 with TRBJ2-1; D not resolved. The CDR3 covers 12 residues. The germline V gene encodes CDR1 GTSNPN and CDR2 SVGIG (reference sequence). V was trimmed by 1 base and J by 14 bases, leaving 15 bases between them. CDR3 residues: CAWSASTMRKFF. CDR3 DNA: TGTGCCTGGAGTGCTAGTACAATGAGGAAGTTCTTC.

V gene TRBV7-9 combines with J gene TRBJ1-2; 8 bases map to TRBD1. Unmatched junction bases numbered 4, after V lost 0 bases and J lost 4 bases. Germline values: CDR1 SEHNR, CDR2 FQNEAQ (reference sequence). This CDR3 region has 15 residues. The CDR3 reads CASSLADRVLYGYTF. CDR3 nucleotides: TGTGCCAGCAGCTTAGCGGACAGGGTTCTCTATGGCTACACCTTC.

The rearrangement uses TRBV7-2 and TRBJ2-1; TRBD1 is a possible D gene (6 bases). The CDR3 length is 14 residues. CDR1 and CDR2 from the germline V gene are SGHTA and FQGNSA. Trimming shortened V by 1 base and J by 4 bases, and 8 bases separated the two germline ends. The CDR3 coding sequence is TGTGCCAGCAGCTTAGTTGGACAGTACAATGAGCAGTTCTTC. Its translation is CASSLVGQYNEQFF.

The genes are TRBV27 and TRBJ2-1; no reliable D call. The CDR3 length is 11 residues. V was clipped by 6 bases and J by 4 bases, with 4 bases between them. The germline V gene has CDR1 MNHEY and CDR2 SMNVEV (reference sequence). The CDR3 nucleotides are TGTGCCAGCAGCCTGTACAATGAGCAGTTCTTC. Its translation: CASSLYNEQFF.

The genes are TRBV5-6 and TRBJ2-1; 10 bases agree with TRBD2. This CDR3 spans 18 amino acids. CDR1 and CDR2 (germline): SGHDT, YYEEEE. Trimming removed 0 bases from V and 9 bases from J; junction bases left unmatched: 15. Here the CDR3 reads CASSLAQRGGLLDREQFF. In DNA form, the CDR3 reads TGTGCCAGCAGCTTGGCCCAGCGGGGGGGCCTCTTGGATCGTGAGCAGTTCTTC. The full variable domain, with the rest looked up from reference TRBV5-6 and TRBJ2-1, is DAGVTQSPTHLIKTRGQQVTLRCSPKSGHDTVSWYQQALGQGPQFIFQYYEEEERQRGNFPDRFSGHQFPNYSSELNVNALLLGDSALYLCASSLAQRGGLLDREQFFGPGTRLTVL.

V is TRBV30 and J is TRBJ1-6; possibly TRBD1 for D (5 bases). This CDR3 contains 14 residues. Germline-derived CDR1 and CDR2 are GTSNPN and SVGIG (reference sequence). Trimming took 2 bases from V and 5 from J, leaving 10 bases between them. CDR3 DNA: TGTGCCTGGAGTCTAGACAGCAATAATTCACCCCTCCACTTT. It is translated as CAWSLDSNNSPLHF.

For this clone: The junction differs from germline at one of its ends, possibly a read error. The chain employs TRBV30 and TRBJ2-2; tentatively, D is TRBD2 (6 bases). The germline V gene encodes CDR1 GTSNPN and CDR2 SVGIG (reference sequence). This CDR3 region has 15 residues. CDR3 in amino acids: CAGSGRRGIAGELFF. The CDR3 region has the DNA TGTGCCGGGAGTGGGCGGAGGGGTATCGCCGGGGAGCTGTTTTTT.

This sequence joins TRBV5-1 and TRBJ2-1; D is perhaps TRBD2 (5 bases). Between the trimmed V and J ends, which lost 4 bases and 1 base, there was a span of 6 bases. From germline, CDR1 is SGHRS and CDR2 YFSETQ. The CDR3 extends over 13 amino acids. CDR3: CASSEGSYNEQFF. The DNA of the CDR3 is TGCGCCAGCAGCGAGGGATCCTACAATGAGCAGTTCTTC.

The chain uses TRBV13 and TRBJ1-1; no definite D call. CDR1 is PRHDT and CDR2 is FYEKMQ in the germline V gene (reference sequence). The CDR3 length is 13 residues. V was pared by 5 bases and J by 0 bases, with 7 bases between. As DNA, the CDR3 is TGTGCCAGCAGCCAGAACATGAACACTGAAGCTTTCTTT. Translation gives CASSQNMNTEAFF.

The chain is built from TRBV5-1 and TRBJ2-5; 8 bases match TRBD2. The V segment lost 4 bases and the J segment 2 bases; nucleotides outside the gene matches: 7. CDR1 is SGHRS, CDR2 YFSETQ, per germline. The CDR3 has 15 amino acids. The CDR3 loop is CASSPGGDLQETQYF. The CDR3 nucleotides read TGCGCCAGCAGCCCGGGAGGGGACTTACAAGAGACCCAGTACTTC.

The chain links TRBV7-2 to TRBJ1-3; D gene unclear. CDR1 is SGHTA and CDR2 is FQGNSA in the germline V gene. The CDR3 is 16 residues long. Trimming removed 5 bases from V and 0 bases from J, with 14 bases in between. The CDR3 loop is CASSPHSLTSGNTIYF. The DNA of the CDR3 is TGTGCCAGCAGCCCTCATTCACTCACCTCTGGAAACACCATATATTTT.

V is TRBV29-1 and J is TRBJ2-7, with D possibly TRBD2 on 6 matching bases. The CDR3 covers 13 residues. V gave up 6 bases and J gave up 5 bases, with 17 bases separating them. CDR1 is SQVTM and CDR2 is ANQGSEA in the germline V gene. CDR3 bases: TGCAGCGTCGGGGGACGGCGGAAAGACGAGCAGTACTTC. Translation gives CSVGGRRKDEQYF.

This chain connects TRBV10-1 to TRBJ1-4; no firm D call. Trimming removed 11 bases from V and 0 bases from J, with 16 bases in between. The CDR3 has 15 amino acids. Germline values: CDR1 WNHNN, CDR2 SYGVQD (reference sequence). The CDR3 reads CAPAPPGSTNEKLFF. The CDR3 DNA is TGCGCCCCCGCGCCCCCAGGATCAACTAATGAAAAACTGTTTTTT.

This chain links TRBV6-5 with TRBJ2-1; possibly TRBD1 for D (5 bases). Germline CDR1 reads MNHEY; CDR2 reads SVGAGI. V lost 6 bases, J lost 9 bases, and 18 bases lay in between. The CDR3 contains 14 residues. The CDR3 sequence: CASRSGHRLGEQFF. For the CDR3, the DNA is TGTGCCAGCAGGTCCGGACACAGGCTCGGTGAGCAGTTCTTC.

The chain couples TRBV30 to TRBJ2-7; D unclear. V shed 3 bases and J shed 0 bases, with 9 bases lying between them. The CDR3 totals 13 residues. Germline V gene data show CDR1 as GTSNPN and CDR2 as SVGIG (reference sequence). The CDR3 spells CAWSGLSSYEQYF. In nucleotides, the CDR3 is TGTGCCTGGAGCGGTCTGAGCTCCTACGAGCAGTACTTC.

CDR3 region: CAWSVFQGTMNTEAFF. The DNA for the CDR3 is TGTGCCTGGAGTGTTTTTCAGGGGACCATGAACACTGAAGCTTTCTTT. The chain joins TRBV30 to TRBJ1-1, with D possibly matching TRBD1 (6 bases). CDR1 GTSNPN and CDR2 SVGIG come from the germline V gene (reference sequence). CDR3 length: 16 amino acids. Trimming took 0 bases from V and 0 from J, leaving 14 bases between them.

This chain uses TRBV19 with TRBJ1-5; TRBD1 matches at 7 bases. The CDR3 is 18 residues long. V was pared by 5 bases and J by 7 bases, with 20 bases of the junction left unmatched. CDR1 LNHDA and CDR2 SQIVND come from the germline V gene (reference sequence). DNA for the CDR3: TGTGCCAGTAGTCCTCGTGGCAGGGGGTTCCAGAATGGACAGCCCCAGCATTTT. This sequence encodes CASSPRGRGFQNGQPQHF.

This chain connects TRBV7-9 to TRBJ1-2; D perhaps matches TRBD1 (6 bases). The CDR3 loop spans 13 amino acids. CDR1 is SEHNR, CDR2 FQNEAQ, per germline (reference sequence). The ends were cut back, 6 bases at V and 4 bases at J, with 12 bases in the middle. CDR3 protein: CASSYRDTYGYTF. For the CDR3, the DNA is TGTGCCAGCAGTTACCGGGACACCTATGGCTACACCTTC.

The rearrangement joins TRBV9 to TRBJ2-7, with 7 nucleotides matching TRBD1. In germline, CDR1 is SGDLS, CDR2 YYNGEE. CDR3 length: 14 amino acids. With V trimmed by 3 bases and J by 2 bases, 5 bases remained unmatched. As DNA, the CDR3 is TGTGCCAGCAGCGCAGGGACAGCGCCCTACGAGCAGTACTTC. Translation gives CASSAGTAPYEQYF.

J is TRBJ1-1 and V is TRBV7-9; TRBD1 is a possible D gene (5 bases). Trimming left V 4 bases short and J 3 bases short, with 6 bases between. Per the germline V gene, CDR1 is SEHNR and CDR2 is FQNEAQ (reference sequence). This CDR3 comprises 12 residues. The CDR3 here is CASSWGDTEAFF. The DNA for the CDR3 is TGTGCCAGCAGCTGGGGGGACACTGAAGCTTTCTTT.